This TCR beta chain comes out of a study of blood T cell repertoires in COVID-19. The CDR3 sequence is 14 residues long. CDR1 MDHEN and CDR2 SYDVKM come from the germline V gene. Trimming cost V 5 bases and J 3 bases, with 11 bases left between them. The protocol was immunoSEQ multiplex PCR, while the TCRdb copy is restricted to in-frame clones and leaves out a portion. This table has under 140,000 clones, over 65% appearing once. What was sequenced was peripheral blood. This TCR derives from a woman older than 75 with acute or convalescent COVID-19. V is TRBV28 and J is TRBJ2-1; D is perhaps TRBD2 (5 bases). The CDR3 is CASSPGVFYNEQFF. The CDR3 DNA reads as TGTGCCAGCAGTCCCGGGGTATTCTACAATGAGCAGTTCTTC. Supplemented by reference TRBV28 and TRBJ2-1, the full variable domain reads DVKVTQSSRYLVKRTGEKVFLECVQDMDHENMFWYRQDPGLGLRLIYFSYDVKMKEKGDIPEGYSVSREKKERFSLILESASTNQTSMYLCASSPGVFYNEQFFGPGTRLTVL.